This T cell receptor beta chain was recovered during a study of blood T cell repertoires in COVID-19. The overall study: COVID-19 samples collected from the United States, Italy and Spain covered acute and convalescent phases. The cDNA or gDNA used as material had been derived from T cells, B-cell-depleted T cells, or PBMCs.

Study processing details: By means of reference gene primer amplification, nucleated cell counts were estimated. Using immunoSEQ multiplex PCR, the repertoire was profiled, and TCRdb retains in-frame clones only, with some absent. That table furnishes V, J and clone size, whereas the DNA furnished D and trimming. Here the sample spans about 41,000 clones, around 90% being singletons. The sequence derives from a human donor in a cohort sampled during active COVID-19. The sample consisted of peripheral blood.

The CDR3 region has the DNA TGTGCCAGCAGCCAAGACAGCTTGGAGGCCCCGTCCTACAATGAGCAGTTCTTC. Its translation is CASSQDSLEAPSYNEQFF. The gene calls are TRBV3-1 (or the pseudogene TRBV3-2) and TRBJ2-1, with a possible D match to TRBD2 (5 bases). V shed 0 bases and J shed 1 base, with 16 bases lying between them. The CDR3 runs 18 residues. Germline V gene lookup returns CDR1 LGHDT and CDR2 YNNKEL (reference sequence).